Included here is one TCR beta chain sequence, with context. Its antigen is not known. The data were taken from a study of cytomegalovirus exposure and HLA in healthy donors. This CDR3 has 14 amino acids. The trim removed 5 bases at V and 5 bases at J, leaving 4 bases unmatched. Germline CDR1 KGHSH, CDR2 LQKENI. Libraries were prepared by immunoSEQ multiplex PCR; TCRdb keeps only in-frame clonotypes and omits some of them. This sample carries 150,000 to 200,000 clones, 85% to 90% of them seen once, and the ten largest clones take around 4.4%. Findings of the study overall: Generally TCR sequences proved uncommon, though certain public TCRs appeared in numerous donors.

The specimen sequenced was PBMCs. The V gene is TRBV18, the J gene TRBJ2-2; TRBD2 matches 8 bases. The receptor was derived from a man between 18 and 29 years old in good health and CMV-seropositive. This CDR3 reads CASSAKRETGELFF. DNA of the CDR3: TGTGCCAGCTCAGCCAAGCGGGAGACCGGGGAGCTGTTTTTT. Supplemented by reference TRBV18 and TRBJ2-2, the full variable domain reads NAGVMQNPRHLVRRRGQEARLRCSPMKGHSHVYWYRQLPEEGLKFMVYLQKENIIDESGMPKERFSAEFPKEGPSILRIQQVVRGDSAAYFCASSAKRETGELFFGEGSRLTVL.